The entry below describes one T cell receptor beta chain. Antigen unknown. The CDR3 consists of 13 residues. V was trimmed by 7 bases and J by 7 bases, leaving 13 bases between them. Germline CDR1 SGHNT, CDR2 YENEEA. These donors counted as nominally healthy when sampled, but unrecorded immune exposures were likely. These data originate in a study of cytomegalovirus exposure and HLA in healthy donors. At the level of the study: As an earlier analysis found, 150 million to 200 million T cells yielded 95 million to 130 million unique TCR beta sequences. Broader study findings: The study assumed roughly uniform donor sequencing depth for presence/absence analyses.

The PCR ran on 60 Vbeta and 13 Jbeta primers. Here immunoSEQ multiplex PCR was the method, and the copy in TCRdb shows in-frame clones only, minus some. The listing contains 56,000 or so clones. V usage is TRBV11-3 and J usage is TRBJ2-2; D not resolved. The sequenced sample consisted of PBMCs. The sequence was obtained from a man between 40 and 49 years old in good health and CMV-seropositive. The CDR3 DNA reads as TGTGCCAGCACTCTATCTGAGGTCGGGGAGCTGTTTTTT. This gives the protein CASTLSEVGELFF.